This record covers a single T cell receptor (beta chain). The antigen remains undetermined. The CDR3 runs 16 residues. The V and J ends lost 8 bases and 0 bases respectively, with 14 bases between them. The germline V gene encodes CDR1 MNHEY and CDR2 SMNVEV (reference sequence). This sample is part of a study of cytomegalovirus exposure and HLA in healthy donors. Overall study: According to later analysis, the same platform produced the approximately 120 validation and some 680 first-cohort repertoires. Study-wide points: The tendency of first-cohort TCR clusters to co-occur in the 90 to 150 validation repertoires was the finding of a later analysis. The majority of TCR sequences were rare, yet some public TCRs appeared in many donors. High sensitivity and specificity were reportedly achieved when the classifier diagnosed cytomegalovirus status.

Libraries were prepared by immunoSEQ multiplex PCR; TCRdb keeps only in-frame clonotypes and omits some of them. The sample consists of some 160,000 clones, around nine tenths of them appearing once. The sequence was obtained from a man aged 18 to 30 in good health and CMV-seronegative. The gene calls are TRBV27 and TRBJ2-6; a possible D gene is TRBD2 (5 bases). Sequenced sample: PBMCs. CDR3 residues: CASRSLRGSGANVLTF. Written as DNA, the CDR3 is TGTGCCAGCCGGTCTCTCCGGGGCTCTGGGGCCAACGTCCTGACTTTC.